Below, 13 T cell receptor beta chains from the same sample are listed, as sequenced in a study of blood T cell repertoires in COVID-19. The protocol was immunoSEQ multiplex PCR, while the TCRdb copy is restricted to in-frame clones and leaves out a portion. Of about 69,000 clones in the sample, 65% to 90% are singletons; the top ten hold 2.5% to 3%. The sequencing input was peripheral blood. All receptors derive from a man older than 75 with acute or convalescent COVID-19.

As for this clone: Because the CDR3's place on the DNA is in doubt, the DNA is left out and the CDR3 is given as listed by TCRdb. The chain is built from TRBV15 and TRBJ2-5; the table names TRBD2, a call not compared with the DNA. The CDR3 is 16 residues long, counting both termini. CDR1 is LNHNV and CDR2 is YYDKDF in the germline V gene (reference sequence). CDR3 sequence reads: CATSILAGGGQETQYF.

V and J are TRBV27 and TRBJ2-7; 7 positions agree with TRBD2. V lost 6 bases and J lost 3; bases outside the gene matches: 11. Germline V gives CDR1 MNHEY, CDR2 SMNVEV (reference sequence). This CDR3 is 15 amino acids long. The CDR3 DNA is TGTGCCAGCAGCAGTGGGGCTAGCGGTTTCTACGAGCAGTACTTC. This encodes CASSSGASGFYEQYF.

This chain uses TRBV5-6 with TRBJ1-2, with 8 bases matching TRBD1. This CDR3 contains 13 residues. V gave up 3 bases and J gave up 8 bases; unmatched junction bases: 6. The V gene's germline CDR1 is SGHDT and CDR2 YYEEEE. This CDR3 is CASSSTGVAGYTF. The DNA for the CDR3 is TGTGCCAGCAGCTCGACAGGGGTGGCGGGCTACACCTTC.

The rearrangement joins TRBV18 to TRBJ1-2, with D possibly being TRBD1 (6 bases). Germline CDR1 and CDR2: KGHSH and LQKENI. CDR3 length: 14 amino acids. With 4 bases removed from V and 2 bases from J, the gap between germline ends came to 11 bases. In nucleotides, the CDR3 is TGTGCCAGCTCACTACAGACAGGCAACTATGGCTACACCTTC. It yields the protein CASSLQTGNYGYTF. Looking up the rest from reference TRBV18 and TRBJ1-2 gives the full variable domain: NAGVMQNPRHLVRRRGQEARLRCSPMKGHSHVYWYRQLPEEGLKFMVYLQKENIIDESGMPKERFSAEFPKEGPSILRIQQVVRGDSAAYFCASSLQTGNYGYTFGSGTRLTVV.

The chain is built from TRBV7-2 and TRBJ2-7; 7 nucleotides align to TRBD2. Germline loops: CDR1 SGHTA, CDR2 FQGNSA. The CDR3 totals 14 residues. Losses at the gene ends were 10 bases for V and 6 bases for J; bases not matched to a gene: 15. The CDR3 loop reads CANSRDGGSSEQYF. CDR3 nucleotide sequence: TGTGCCAACAGTCGCGATGGCGGGAGCTCCGAGCAGTACTTC.

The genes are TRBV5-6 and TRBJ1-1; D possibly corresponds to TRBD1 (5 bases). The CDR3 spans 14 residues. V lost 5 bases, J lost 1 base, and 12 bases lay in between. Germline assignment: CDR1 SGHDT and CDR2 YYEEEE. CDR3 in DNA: TGTGCCAGCAGATACAGGTCCGCGAACACTGAAGCTTTCTTT. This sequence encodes CASRYRSANTEAFF.

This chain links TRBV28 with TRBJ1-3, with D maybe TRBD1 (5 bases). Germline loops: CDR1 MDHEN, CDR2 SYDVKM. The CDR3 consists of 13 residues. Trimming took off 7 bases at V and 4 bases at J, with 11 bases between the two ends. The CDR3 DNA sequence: TGTGCCAGCAATGGGGGAGGCGGAAACACCATATATTTT. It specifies CASNGGGGNTIYF.

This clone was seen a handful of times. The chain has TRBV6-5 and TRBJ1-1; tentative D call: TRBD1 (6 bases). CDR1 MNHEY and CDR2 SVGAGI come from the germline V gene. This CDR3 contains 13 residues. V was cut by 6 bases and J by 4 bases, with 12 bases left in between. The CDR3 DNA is TGTGCCAGCAGCAAACAGGGTGGCACTGAAGCTTTCTTT. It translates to CASSKQGGTEAFF.

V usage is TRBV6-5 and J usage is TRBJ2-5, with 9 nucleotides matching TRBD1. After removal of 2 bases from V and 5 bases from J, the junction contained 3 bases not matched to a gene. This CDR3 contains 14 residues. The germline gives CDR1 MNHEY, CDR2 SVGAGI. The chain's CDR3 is CASSYRQGGETQYF. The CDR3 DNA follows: TGTGCCAGCAGTTACCGACAGGGGGGGGAGACCCAGTACTTC.

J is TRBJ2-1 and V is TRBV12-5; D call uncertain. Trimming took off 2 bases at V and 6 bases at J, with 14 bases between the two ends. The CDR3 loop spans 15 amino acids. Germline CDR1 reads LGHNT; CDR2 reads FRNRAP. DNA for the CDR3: TGTGCTAGTGGTTTGTACAGACGAAGTTTCAATGAGCAGTTCTTC. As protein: CASGLYRRSFNEQFF.

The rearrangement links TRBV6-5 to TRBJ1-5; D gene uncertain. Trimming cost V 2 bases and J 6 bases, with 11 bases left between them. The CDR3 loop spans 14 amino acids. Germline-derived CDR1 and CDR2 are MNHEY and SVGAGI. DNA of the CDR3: TGTGCCAGCAGTTACGGGTCGAGCGCTCAGCCCCAGCATTTT. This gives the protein CASSYGSSAQPQHF.

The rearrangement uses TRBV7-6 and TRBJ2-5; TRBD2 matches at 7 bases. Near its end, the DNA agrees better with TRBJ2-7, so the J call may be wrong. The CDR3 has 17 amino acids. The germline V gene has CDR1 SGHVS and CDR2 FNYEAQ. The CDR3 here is CASSWRGSGQDPYEQYF. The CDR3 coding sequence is TGTGCCAGCAGCTGGCGGGGGTCAGGGCAGGACCCCTACGAGCAGTACTTC.

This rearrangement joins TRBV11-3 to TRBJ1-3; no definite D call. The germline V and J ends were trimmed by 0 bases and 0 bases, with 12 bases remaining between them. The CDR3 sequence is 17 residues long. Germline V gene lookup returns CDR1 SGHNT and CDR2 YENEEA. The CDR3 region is CASSLEFQRSSGNTIYF. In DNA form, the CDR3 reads TGTGCCAGCAGCTTAGAATTTCAGAGGAGCTCTGGAAACACCATATATTTT. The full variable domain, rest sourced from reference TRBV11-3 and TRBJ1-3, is EAGVVQSPRYKIIEKKQPVAFWCNPISGHNTLYWYLQNLGQGPELLIRYENEEAVDDSQLPKDRFSAERLKGVDSTLKIQPAELGDSAVYLCASSLEFQRSSGNTIYFGEGSWLTVV.